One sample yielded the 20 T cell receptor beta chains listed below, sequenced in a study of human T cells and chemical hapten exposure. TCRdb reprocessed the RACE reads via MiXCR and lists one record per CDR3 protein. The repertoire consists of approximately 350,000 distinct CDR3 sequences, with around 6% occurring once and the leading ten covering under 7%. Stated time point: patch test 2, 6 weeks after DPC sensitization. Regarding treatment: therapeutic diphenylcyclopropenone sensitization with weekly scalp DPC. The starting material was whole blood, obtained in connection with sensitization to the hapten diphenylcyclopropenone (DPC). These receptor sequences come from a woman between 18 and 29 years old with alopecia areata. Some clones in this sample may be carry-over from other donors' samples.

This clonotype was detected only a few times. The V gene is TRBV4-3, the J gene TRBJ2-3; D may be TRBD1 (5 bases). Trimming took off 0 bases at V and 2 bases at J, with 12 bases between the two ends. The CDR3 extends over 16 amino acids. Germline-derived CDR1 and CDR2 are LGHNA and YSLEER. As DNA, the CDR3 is TGCGCCAGCAGCCAAGATTCAGGGTATAACACAGATACGCAGTATTTT. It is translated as CASSQDSGYNTDTQYF.

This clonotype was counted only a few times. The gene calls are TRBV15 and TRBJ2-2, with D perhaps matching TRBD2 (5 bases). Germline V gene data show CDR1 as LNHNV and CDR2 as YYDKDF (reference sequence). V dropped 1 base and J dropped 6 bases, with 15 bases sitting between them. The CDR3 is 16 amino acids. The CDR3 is CATSRALLGVSGELFF. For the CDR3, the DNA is TGTGCCACCAGCAGAGCCCTCCTCGGGGTGTCCGGGGAGCTGTTTTTT.

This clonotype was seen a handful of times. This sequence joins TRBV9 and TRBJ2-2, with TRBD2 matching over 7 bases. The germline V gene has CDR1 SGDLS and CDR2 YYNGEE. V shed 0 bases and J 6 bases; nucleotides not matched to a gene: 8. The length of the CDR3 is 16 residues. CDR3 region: CASSVAAGVGAGELFF. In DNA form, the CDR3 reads TGTGCCAGCAGCGTAGCTGCGGGGGTAGGTGCCGGGGAGCTGTTTTTT.

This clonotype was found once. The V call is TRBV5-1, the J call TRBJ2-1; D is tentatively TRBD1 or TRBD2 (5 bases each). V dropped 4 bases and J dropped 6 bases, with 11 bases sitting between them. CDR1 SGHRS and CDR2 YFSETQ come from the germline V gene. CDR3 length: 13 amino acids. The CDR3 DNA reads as TGCGCCAGCAGCCCCGGGGCCGGCAATGAGCAGTTCTTC. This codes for CASSPGAGNEQFF.

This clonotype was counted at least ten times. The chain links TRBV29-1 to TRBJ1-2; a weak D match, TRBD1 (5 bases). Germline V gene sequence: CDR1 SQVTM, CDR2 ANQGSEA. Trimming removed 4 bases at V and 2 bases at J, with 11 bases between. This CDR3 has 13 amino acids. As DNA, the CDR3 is TGCAGCGTTGGCCTCGGACAAAACTATGGCTACACCTTC. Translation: CSVGLGQNYGYTF.

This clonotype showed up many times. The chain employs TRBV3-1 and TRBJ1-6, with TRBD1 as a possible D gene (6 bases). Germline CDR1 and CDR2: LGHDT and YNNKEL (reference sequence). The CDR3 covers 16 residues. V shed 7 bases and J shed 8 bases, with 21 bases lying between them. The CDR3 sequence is CASTKGDTGRDSPLHF. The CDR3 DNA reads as TGTGCCAGCACCAAAGGGGATACAGGGAGGGATTCACCCCTCCACTTT.

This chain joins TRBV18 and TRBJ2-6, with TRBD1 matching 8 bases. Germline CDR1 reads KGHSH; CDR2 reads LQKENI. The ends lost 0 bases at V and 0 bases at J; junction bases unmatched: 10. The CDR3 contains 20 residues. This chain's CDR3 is CASSPPLRTGSSSGANVLTF. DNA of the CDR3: TGTGCCAGCTCACCACCATTACGGACAGGGTCGAGCTCTGGGGCCAACGTCCTGACTTTC.

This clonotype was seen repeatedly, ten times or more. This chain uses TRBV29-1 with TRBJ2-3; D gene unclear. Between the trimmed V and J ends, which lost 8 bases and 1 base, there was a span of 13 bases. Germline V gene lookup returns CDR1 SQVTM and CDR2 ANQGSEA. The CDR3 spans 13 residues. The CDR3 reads CSFRPMGTDTQYF. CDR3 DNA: TGCAGCTTCCGGCCCATGGGCACAGATACGCAGTATTTT.

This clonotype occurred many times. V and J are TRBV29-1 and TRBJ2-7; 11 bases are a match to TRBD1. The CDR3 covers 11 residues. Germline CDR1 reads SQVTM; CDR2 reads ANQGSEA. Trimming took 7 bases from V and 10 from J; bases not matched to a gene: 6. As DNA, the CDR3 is TGCAGCGCCCGGACAGGGGGCGGCCAGTACTTC. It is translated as CSARTGGGQYF.

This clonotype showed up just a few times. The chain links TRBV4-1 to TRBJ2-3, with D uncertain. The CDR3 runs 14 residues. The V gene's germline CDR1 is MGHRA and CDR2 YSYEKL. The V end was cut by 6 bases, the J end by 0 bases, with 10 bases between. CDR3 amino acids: CASSPIVSTDTQYF. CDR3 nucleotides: TGCGCCAGCAGTCCAATCGTCAGCACAGATACGCAGTATTTT.

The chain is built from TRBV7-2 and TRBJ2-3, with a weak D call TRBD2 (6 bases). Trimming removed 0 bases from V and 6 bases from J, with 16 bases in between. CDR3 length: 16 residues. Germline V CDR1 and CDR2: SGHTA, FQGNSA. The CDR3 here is CASSLAPRGGTDTQYF. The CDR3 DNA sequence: TGTGCCAGCAGCTTAGCGCCGCGGGGCGGTACGGATACGCAGTATTTT.

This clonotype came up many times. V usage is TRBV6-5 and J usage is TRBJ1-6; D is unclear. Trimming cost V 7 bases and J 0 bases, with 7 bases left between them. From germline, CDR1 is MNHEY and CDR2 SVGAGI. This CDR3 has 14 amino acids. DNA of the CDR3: TGTGCCAGCACTCGGAGCTCCTATAATTCACCCCTCCACTTT. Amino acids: CASTRSSYNSPLHF.

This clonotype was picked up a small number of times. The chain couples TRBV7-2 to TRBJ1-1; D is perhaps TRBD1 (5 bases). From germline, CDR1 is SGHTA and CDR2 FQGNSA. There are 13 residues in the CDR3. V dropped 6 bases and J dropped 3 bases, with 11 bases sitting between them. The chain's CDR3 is CASSPDRYTEAFF. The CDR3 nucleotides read TGTGCCAGCAGTCCTGACAGATACACTGAAGCTTTCTTT. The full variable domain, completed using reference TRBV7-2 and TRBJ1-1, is GAGVSQSPSNKVTEKGKDVELRCDPISGHTALYWYRQSLGQGLEFLIYFQGNSAPDKSGLPSDRFSAERTGGSVSTLTIQRTQQEDSAVYLCASSPDRYTEAFFGQGTRLTVV.

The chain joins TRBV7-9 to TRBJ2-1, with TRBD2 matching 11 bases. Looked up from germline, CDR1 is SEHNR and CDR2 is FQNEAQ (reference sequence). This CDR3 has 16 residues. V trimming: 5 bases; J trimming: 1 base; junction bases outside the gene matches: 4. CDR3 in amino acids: CASSTRLAGSYNEQFF. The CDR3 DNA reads TGTGCCAGCAGCACGAGACTAGCGGGGTCCTACAATGAGCAGTTCTTC.

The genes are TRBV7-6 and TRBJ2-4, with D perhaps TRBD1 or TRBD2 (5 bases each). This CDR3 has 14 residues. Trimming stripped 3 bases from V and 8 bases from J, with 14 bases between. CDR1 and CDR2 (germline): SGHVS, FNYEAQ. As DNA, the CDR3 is TGTGCCAGCAGCTTGCGCCCAGTGGGGGACATTCAGTACTTC. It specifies CASSLRPVGDIQYF.

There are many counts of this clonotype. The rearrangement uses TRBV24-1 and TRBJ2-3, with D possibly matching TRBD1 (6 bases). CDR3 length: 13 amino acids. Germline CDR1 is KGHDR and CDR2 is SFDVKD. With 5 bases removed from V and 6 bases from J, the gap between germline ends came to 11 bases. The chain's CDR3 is CATSGHRADTQYF. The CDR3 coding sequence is TGTGCCACCAGTGGGCACAGGGCGGATACGCAGTATTTT.

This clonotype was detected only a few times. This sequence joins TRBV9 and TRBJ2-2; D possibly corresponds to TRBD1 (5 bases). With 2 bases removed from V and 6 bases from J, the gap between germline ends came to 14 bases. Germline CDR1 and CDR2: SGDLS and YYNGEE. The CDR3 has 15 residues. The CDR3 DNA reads TGTGCCAGCAGCGTCCCAGGGTCCACAGCCGGGGAGCTGTTTTTT. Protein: CASSVPGSTAGELFF.

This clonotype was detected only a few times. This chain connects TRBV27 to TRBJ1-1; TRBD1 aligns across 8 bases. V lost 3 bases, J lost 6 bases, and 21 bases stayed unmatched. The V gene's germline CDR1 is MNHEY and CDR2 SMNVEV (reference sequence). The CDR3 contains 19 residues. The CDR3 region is CASSFITGGNTAGVSEAFF. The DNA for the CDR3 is TGTGCCAGCAGTTTCATCACAGGGGGTAATACGGCGGGTGTGTCTGAAGCTTTCTTT.

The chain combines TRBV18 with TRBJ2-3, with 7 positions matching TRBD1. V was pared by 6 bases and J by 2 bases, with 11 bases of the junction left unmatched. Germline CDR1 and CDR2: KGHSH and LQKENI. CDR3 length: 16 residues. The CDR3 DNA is TGTGCCAGCTCTCAACAGGGGCCACCAAACACAGATACGCAGTATTTT. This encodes CASSQQGPPNTDTQYF.

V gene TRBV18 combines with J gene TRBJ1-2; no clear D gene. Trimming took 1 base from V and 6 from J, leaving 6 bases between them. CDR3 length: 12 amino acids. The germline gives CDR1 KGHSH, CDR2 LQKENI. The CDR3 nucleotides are TGTGCCAGCTCACCACGGGATGATGGCTACACCTTC. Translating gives CASSPRDDGYTF. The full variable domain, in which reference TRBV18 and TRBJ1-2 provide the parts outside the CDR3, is NAGVMQNPRHLVRRRGQEARLRCSPMKGHSHVYWYRQLPEEGLKFMVYLQKENIIDESGMPKERFSAEFPKEGPSILRIQQVVRGDSAAYFCASSPRDDGYTFGSGTRLTVV.